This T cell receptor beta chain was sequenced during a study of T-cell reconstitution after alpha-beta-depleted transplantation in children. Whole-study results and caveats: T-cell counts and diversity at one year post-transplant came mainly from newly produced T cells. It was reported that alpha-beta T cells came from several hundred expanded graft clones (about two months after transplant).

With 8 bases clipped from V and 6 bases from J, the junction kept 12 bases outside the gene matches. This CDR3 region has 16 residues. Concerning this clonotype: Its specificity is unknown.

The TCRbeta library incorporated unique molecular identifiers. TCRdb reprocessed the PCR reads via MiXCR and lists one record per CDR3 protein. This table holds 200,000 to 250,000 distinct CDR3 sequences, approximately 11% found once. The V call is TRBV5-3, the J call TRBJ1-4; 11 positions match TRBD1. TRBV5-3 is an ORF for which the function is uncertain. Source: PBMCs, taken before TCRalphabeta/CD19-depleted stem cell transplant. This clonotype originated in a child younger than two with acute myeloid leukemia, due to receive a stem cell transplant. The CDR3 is CARAPGTGGRDEKLFF. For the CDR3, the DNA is TGTGCCAGGGCCCCCGGGACAGGGGGGAGGGATGAAAAACTGTTTTTT.